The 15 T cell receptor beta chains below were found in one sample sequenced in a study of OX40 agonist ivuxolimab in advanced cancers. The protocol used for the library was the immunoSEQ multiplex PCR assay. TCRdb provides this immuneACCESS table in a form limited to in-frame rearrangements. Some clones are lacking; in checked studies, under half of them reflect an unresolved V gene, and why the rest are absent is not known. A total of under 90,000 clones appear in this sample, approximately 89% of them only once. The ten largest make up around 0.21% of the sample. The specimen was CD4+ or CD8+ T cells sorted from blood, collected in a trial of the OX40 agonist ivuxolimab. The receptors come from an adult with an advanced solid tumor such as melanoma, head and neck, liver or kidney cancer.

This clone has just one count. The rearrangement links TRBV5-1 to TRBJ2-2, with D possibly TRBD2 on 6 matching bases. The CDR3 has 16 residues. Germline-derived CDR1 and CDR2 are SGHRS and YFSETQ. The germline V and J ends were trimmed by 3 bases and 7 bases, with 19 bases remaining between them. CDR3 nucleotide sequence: TGCGCCAGCAGCTCTGGACTATCCGGGGGTGTCGGGGAGCTGTTTTTT. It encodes CASSSGLSGGVGELFF.

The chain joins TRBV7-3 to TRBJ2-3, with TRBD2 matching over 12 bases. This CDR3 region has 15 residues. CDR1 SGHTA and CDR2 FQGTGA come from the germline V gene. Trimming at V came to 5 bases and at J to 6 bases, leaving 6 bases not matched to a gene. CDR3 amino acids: CASSPTSGGRDTQYF. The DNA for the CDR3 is TGTGCCAGCAGCCCAACTAGCGGGGGGCGGGATACGCAGTATTTT. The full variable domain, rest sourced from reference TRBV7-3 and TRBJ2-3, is GAGVSQTPSNKVTEKGKYVELRCDPISGHTALYWYRQSLGQGPEFLIYFQGTGAADDSGLPNDRFFAVRPEGSVSTLKIQRTERGDSAVYLCASSPTSGGRDTQYFGPGTRLTVL.

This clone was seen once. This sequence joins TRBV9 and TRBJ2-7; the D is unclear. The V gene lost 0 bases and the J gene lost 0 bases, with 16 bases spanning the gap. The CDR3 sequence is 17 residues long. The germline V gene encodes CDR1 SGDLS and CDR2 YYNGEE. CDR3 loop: CASSVDPTPPYSYEQYF. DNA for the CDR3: TGTGCCAGCAGCGTAGATCCGACTCCTCCTTACTCCTACGAGCAGTACTTC.

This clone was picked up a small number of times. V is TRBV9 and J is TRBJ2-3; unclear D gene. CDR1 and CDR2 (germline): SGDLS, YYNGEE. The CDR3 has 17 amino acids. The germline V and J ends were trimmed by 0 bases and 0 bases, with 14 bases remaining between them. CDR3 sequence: CASSVALQRTSTDTQYF. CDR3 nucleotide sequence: TGTGCCAGCAGCGTAGCCCTACAGCGAACTAGCACAGATACGCAGTATTTT.

The CDR3 is CASSQRPGQGRETQYF. CDR3 nucleotide sequence: TGTGCCAGCAGCCAACGGCCGGGACAGGGTCGGGAGACCCAGTACTTC. V usage is TRBV7-3 and J usage is TRBJ2-5; 9 positions agree with TRBD1. The CDR3 runs 16 residues. The V gene's germline CDR1 is SGHTA and CDR2 FQGTGA. J gave up 5 bases and V 5 bases, and 12 bases lay outside the gene matches.

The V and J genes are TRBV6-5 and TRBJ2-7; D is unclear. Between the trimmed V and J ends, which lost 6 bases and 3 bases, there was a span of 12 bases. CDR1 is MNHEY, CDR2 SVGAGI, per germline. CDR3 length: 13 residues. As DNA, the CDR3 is TGTGCCAGCAGCAGAGGCCCCGACTACGAGCAGTACTTC. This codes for CASSRGPDYEQYF.

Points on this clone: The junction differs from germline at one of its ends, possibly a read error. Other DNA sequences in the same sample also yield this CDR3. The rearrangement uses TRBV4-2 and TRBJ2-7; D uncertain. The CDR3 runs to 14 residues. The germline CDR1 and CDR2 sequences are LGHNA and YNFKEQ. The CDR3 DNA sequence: TGTGCCAGCAGTCAAGATGCCACGTCCTACGAGCAGTACTTC. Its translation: CASSQDATSYEQYF.

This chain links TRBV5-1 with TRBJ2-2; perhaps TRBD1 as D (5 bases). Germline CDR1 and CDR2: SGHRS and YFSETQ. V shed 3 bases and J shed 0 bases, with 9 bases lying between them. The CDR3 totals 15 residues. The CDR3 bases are TGCGCCAGCAGCTCCAGGACAACGAACACCGGGGAGCTGTTTTTT. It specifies CASSSRTTNTGELFF.

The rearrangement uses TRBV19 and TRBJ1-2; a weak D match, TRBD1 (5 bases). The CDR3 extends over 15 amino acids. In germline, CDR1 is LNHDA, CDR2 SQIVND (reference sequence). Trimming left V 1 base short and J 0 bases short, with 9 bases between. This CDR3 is CASSIARGPNYGYTF. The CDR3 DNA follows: TGTGCCAGTAGTATAGCCCGGGGACCTAACTATGGCTACACCTTC. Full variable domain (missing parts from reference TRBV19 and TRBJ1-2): DGGITQSPKYLFRKEGQNVTLSCEQNLNHDAMYWYRQDPGQGLRLIYYSQIVNDFQKGDIAEGYSVSREKKESFPLTVTSAQKNPTAFYLCASSIARGPNYGYTFGSGTRLTVV.

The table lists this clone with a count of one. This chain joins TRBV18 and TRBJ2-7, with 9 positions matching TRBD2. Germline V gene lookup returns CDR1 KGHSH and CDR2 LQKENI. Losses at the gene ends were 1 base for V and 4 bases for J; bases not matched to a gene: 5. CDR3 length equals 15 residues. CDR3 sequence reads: CASSPQGTSSYEQYV. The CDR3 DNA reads TGTGCCAGCTCACCACAGGGGACTAGCAGTTACGAGCAGTACGTC.

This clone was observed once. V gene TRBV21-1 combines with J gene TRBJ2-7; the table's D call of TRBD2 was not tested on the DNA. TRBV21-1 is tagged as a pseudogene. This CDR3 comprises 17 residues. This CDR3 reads CASSKSSWRSSSYEQYF. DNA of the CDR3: TGTGCCAGCAGCAAATCCAGCTGGCGGAGCAGCTCCTACGAGCAGTACTTC.

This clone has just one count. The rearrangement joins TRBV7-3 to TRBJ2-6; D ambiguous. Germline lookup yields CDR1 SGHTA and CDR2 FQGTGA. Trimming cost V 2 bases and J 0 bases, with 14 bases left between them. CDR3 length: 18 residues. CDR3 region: CASSLPRQRFSGANVLTF. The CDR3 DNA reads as TGTGCCAGCAGCTTACCGAGACAAAGATTCTCTGGGGCCAACGTCCTGACTTTC.

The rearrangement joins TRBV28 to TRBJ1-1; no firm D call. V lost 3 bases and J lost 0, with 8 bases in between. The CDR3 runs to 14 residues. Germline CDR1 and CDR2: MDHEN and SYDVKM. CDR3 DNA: TGTGCCAGCAGTTTTTCTCTGCTGAACACTGAAGCTTTCTTT. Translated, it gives CASSFSLLNTEAFF.

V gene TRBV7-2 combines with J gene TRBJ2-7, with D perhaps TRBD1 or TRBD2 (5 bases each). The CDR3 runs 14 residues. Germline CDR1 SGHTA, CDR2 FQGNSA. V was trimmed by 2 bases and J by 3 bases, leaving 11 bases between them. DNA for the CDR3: TGTGCCAGCAGCTTATCGGGGCAGCTCTACGAGCAGTACTTC. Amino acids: CASSLSGQLYEQYF.

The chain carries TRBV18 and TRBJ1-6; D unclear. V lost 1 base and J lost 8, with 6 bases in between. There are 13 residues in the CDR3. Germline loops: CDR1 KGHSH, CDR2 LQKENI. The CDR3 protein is CASSPQWDSPLHF. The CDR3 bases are TGTGCCAGCTCACCACAGTGGGATTCACCCCTCCACTTT.